This TCR beta chain was identified during a study of cytomegalovirus exposure and HLA in healthy donors. Concerning this clone itself: Its antigen is undetermined.

Primers included in the PCR were 60 Vbeta and 13 Jbeta primers. The method was immunoSEQ multiplex PCR; TCRdb's version includes in-frame clones alone and lacks a portion of them. The sample records some 200,000 clones, 80% being singletons. Overall study findings and caveats: Productive status was seen about 87% or about 30% of the time for most TCR beta V segments in an earlier analysis. As a later analysis showed, a missense DCLRE1C variant was linked to trimming of TCR beta V- and J-genes. Several of the most significant clusters appeared, in a later analysis, to be linked to common viral pathogens. Clonal expansion was found to be greater in HLA-associated TCR beta chains than in equally common others in a later analysis.

The V gene lost 0 bases and the J gene lost 4 bases, with 12 bases spanning the gap. This CDR3 contains 15 residues. Germline V gives CDR1 KGHSH, CDR2 LQKENI. Sequenced material: PBMCs. The clonotype originates from a man in his forties or fifties in good health and CMV-seropositive. The chain employs TRBV18 and TRBJ2-5, with D maybe TRBD2 (7 bases). The CDR3 protein is CASSPPEGGRETQYF. The CDR3 DNA is TGTGCCAGCTCACCACCGGAGGGGGGGCGAGAGACCCAGTACTTC. Variable domain in full (rest from reference TRBV18 and TRBJ2-5): NAGVMQNPRHLVRRRGQEARLRCSPMKGHSHVYWYRQLPEEGLKFMVYLQKENIIDESGMPKERFSAEFPKEGPSILRIQQVVRGDSAAYFCASSPPEGGRETQYFGPGTRLLVL.